The 27 T cell receptor beta chains listed next were all sequenced from one sample in a study of PD-1 blockade in mismatch repair-deficient tumors. TCRdb's copy holds only in-frame clones and misses some; the assay was immunoSEQ multiplex PCR. This sample yields about 84,000 clones, of which about 84% are seen a single time; around 2.7% belongs to the top ten. Here the sequenced sample was peripheral blood, taken 12 weeks after starting pembrolizumab. Receptors originate from an adult with mismatch repair-deficient cancer.

CDR3 protein: CASSSRLSGNTIYF. In DNA, the CDR3 is TGTGCCAGCAGCAGCCGACTCTCTGGAAACACCATATATTTT. This chain connects TRBV11-2 to TRBJ1-3; D not resolved. With 5 bases removed from V and 0 bases from J, the gap between germline ends came to 8 bases. The CDR3 covers 14 residues. Germline V gives CDR1 SGHAT, CDR2 FQNNGV.

The V gene is TRBV11-2, the J gene TRBJ1-1; D remains ambiguous. Germline V lookup: CDR1 SGHAT, CDR2 FQNNGV. The V end lost 0 bases, the J end lost 1 base, and 9 bases lay between the germline ends. The CDR3 runs to 15 residues. The CDR3 loop reads CASSLERLANTEAFF. The CDR3 DNA is TGTGCCAGCAGCTTAGAGAGGTTAGCGAACACTGAAGCTTTCTTT.

The chain carries TRBV5-4 and TRBJ2-7; 7 nucleotides match TRBD2. Germline V gene lookup returns CDR1 SGHNT and CDR2 YYREEE (reference sequence). This CDR3 has 16 amino acids. Trimming at V came to 4 bases and at J to 0 bases, leaving 10 bases not matched to a gene. CDR3 bases: TGTGCCAGCAGCCCGCGGGGAGGGACGGGCTCCTACGAGCAGTACTTC. Translating it yields CASSPRGGTGSYEQYF. The whole variable domain, filled in from reference TRBV5-4 and TRBJ2-7, reads ETGVTQSPTHLIKTRGQQVTLRCSSQSGHNTVSWYQQALGQGPQFIFQYYREEENGRGNFPPRFSGLQFPNYSSELNVNALELDDSALYLCASSPRGGTGSYEQYFGPGTRLTVT.

V is TRBV5-1 and J is TRBJ1-2, with 10 bases aligning to TRBD1. CDR3 size: 14 residues. The V gene's germline CDR1 is SGHRS and CDR2 YFSETQ. The V segment lost 1 base and the J segment 6 bases; nucleotides outside the gene matches: 3. The CDR3 nucleotides read TGCGCCAGCAGCTTGTGGGGACAGGGGAATGGCTACACCTTC. Protein: CASSLWGQGNGYTF. The entire variable domain, with the rest obtained from reference TRBV5-1 and TRBJ1-2, is as follows: KAGVTQTPRYLIKTRGQQVTLSCSPISGHRSVSWYQQTPGQGLQFLFEYFSETQRNKGNFPGRFSGRQFSNSRSEMNVSTLELGDSALYLCASSLWGQGNGYTFGSGTRLTVV.

The chain links TRBV19 to TRBJ1-1; unclear D gene. V shed 3 bases and J shed 4 bases, with 9 bases lying between them. CDR3 length: 13 amino acids. CDR1 is LNHDA, CDR2 SQIVND, per germline (reference sequence). The DNA for the CDR3 is TGTGCCAGTAGTATCCATGCTGGCACTGAAGCTTTCTTT. Translating it yields CASSIHAGTEAFF.

This clone was recorded a few times. This chain's CDR3 is CASSQVASGRLEQYF. The CDR3 region has the DNA TGCGCCAGCAGCCAAGTTGCTAGCGGGAGACTCGAGCAGTACTTC. The chain couples TRBV4-1 to TRBJ2-7; 10 nucleotides agree with TRBD2. The CDR3 has 15 residues. V lost 1 base, J lost 6 bases, and 6 bases stayed unmatched. Germline-derived CDR1 and CDR2 are MGHRA and YSYEKL.

The chain employs TRBV14 and TRBJ2-7, with D perhaps matching TRBD2 (7 bases). The CDR3 loop spans 12 amino acids. V gave up 1 base and J gave up 11 bases, with 12 bases separating them. Looked up from germline, CDR1 is SGHDN and CDR2 is FVKESK. The CDR3 DNA reads TGTGCCAGCAGCCAAGGGGGGGGCGCAAAGTACTTC. Its translation is CASSQGGGAKYF.

The gene calls are TRBV18 and TRBJ1-2; possibly TRBD1 for D (6 bases). Germline lookup yields CDR1 KGHSH and CDR2 LQKENI. The CDR3 sequence is 14 residues long. The V end lost 4 bases, the J end lost 0 bases, and 9 bases lay between the germline ends. The CDR3 bases are TGTGCCAGCTCACTGGACAGATCTAACTATGGCTACACCTTC. It encodes CASSLDRSNYGYTF.

This sequence joins TRBV14 and TRBJ1-2, with D unresolved. There are 13 residues in the CDR3. Germline loops: CDR1 SGHDN, CDR2 FVKESK. V lost 0 bases and J lost 5, with 7 bases in between. The CDR3 region has the DNA TGTGCCAGCAGCCAAGAAGTAGGATATGGCTACACCTTC. Translation: CASSQEVGYGYTF.

The CDR3 reads CASSQTLAGAYEQYF. The CDR3 nucleotides read TGTGCCAGCAGTCAAACTCTAGCGGGAGCCTACGAGCAGTACTTC. The gene calls are TRBV27 and TRBJ2-7; TRBD2 matches 10 bases. V trimming: 5 bases; J trimming: 2 bases; junction bases outside the gene matches: 6. The germline V gene has CDR1 MNHEY and CDR2 SMNVEV (reference sequence). This CDR3 has 15 residues.

This clone was seen just once. The genes are TRBV5-8 and TRBJ2-1, with TRBD2 matching over 9 bases. Germline V gene lookup returns CDR1 SGHTS and CDR2 YDEGEE. The CDR3 runs 16 residues. Trimming took 4 bases from V and 8 from J; bases not matched to a gene: 13. The CDR3 region is CASSQRAGGRFDEQFF. The CDR3 DNA follows: TGTGCCAGCAGCCAAAGGGCGGGAGGGCGTTTCGATGAGCAGTTCTTC.

With regard to this clone: The junction departs from the called germline gene at one end, perhaps through a read error. CDR3 sequence (DNA): TGTGCTAGCAGCGGACAGGGAGGAGAGACCCAGTACTTC. This translates into CASSGQGGETQYF. V usage is TRBV7-7 and J usage is TRBJ2-5, with TRBD1 matching 8 bases. This CDR3 has 13 residues. Per germline, CDR1 SSHAT and CDR2 FNYEAQ (reference sequence).

This sequence joins TRBV29-1 and TRBJ2-5; perhaps TRBD1 as D (6 bases). From germline, CDR1 is SQVTM and CDR2 ANQGSEA. CDR3 length: 15 residues. V was clipped by 4 bases and J by 5 bases, with 20 bases between them. The CDR3 nucleotides read TGCAGCGTTGCTGCAGGGGACACAATTGGGGAGACCCAGTACTTC. Its protein product is CSVAAGDTIGETQYF.

The chain joins TRBV18 to TRBJ2-3, with 8 bases aligning to TRBD2. With V trimmed by 4 bases and J by 7 bases, 13 bases remained unmatched. Germline values: CDR1 KGHSH, CDR2 LQKENI. The CDR3 loop spans 16 amino acids. CDR3 sequence reads: CASSLSTSGGRNTQYF. CDR3 nucleotide sequence: TGTGCCAGCTCACTCTCTACTAGCGGAGGAAGGAATACGCAGTATTTT.

The rearrangement uses TRBV11-2 and TRBJ1-2; no clear D. From germline, CDR1 is SGHAT and CDR2 FQNNGV. The CDR3 runs 15 residues. Between the trimmed V and J ends, which lost 3 bases and 7 bases, there was a span of 18 bases. The CDR3 protein is CASSFVTAITAGYTF. CDR3 DNA: TGTGCCAGCAGCTTCGTGACGGCCATTACGGCTGGCTACACCTTC.

The chain links TRBV7-6 to TRBJ1-5; D is ambiguous. Germline CDR1 SGHVS, CDR2 FNYEAQ. Deletions cut 5 bases from V and 2 bases from J, with 13 bases between. The CDR3 length is 15 residues. The CDR3 region has the DNA TGTGCCAGCAGCGCCGACATCGACGGCAATCAGCCCCAGCATTTT. Residues: CASSADIDGNQPQHF.

J is TRBJ2-7 and V is TRBV7-2; TRBD1 aligns across 9 bases. The trim removed 4 bases at V and 9 bases at J, leaving 13 bases unmatched. The CDR3 totals 15 residues. The germline CDR1 and CDR2 sequences are SGHTA and FQGNSA. CDR3 residues: CASSSLTGGLTVQYF. Written as DNA, the CDR3 is TGTGCCAGCAGCTCATTGACAGGGGGTCTTACTGTGCAGTACTTC. The full variable domain, rest sourced from reference TRBV7-2 and TRBJ2-7, is GAGVSQSPSNKVTEKGKDVELRCDPISGHTALYWYRQSLGQGLEFLIYFQGNSAPDKSGLPSDRFSAERTGGSVSTLTIQRTQQEDSAVYLCASSSLTGGLTVQYFGPGTRLTVT.

The CDR3 DNA sequence: TGCGCCAGCATTGGTATCGGGGGCGCGGGGGCCGGGGAGCTGTTTTTT. This gives the protein CASIGIGGAGAGELFF. The chain is built from TRBV5-1 and TRBJ2-2; D is perhaps TRBD2 (7 bases). This CDR3 has 16 residues. V was clipped by 6 bases and J by 6 bases, with 21 bases between them. The germline V gene has CDR1 SGHRS and CDR2 YFSETQ.

The chain links TRBV9 to TRBJ2-7; D assignment may be TRBD1 or TRBD2 (5 bases each). V was cut by 3 bases and J by 0 bases, with 7 bases left in between. Germline CDR1 SGDLS, CDR2 YYNGEE. There are 13 residues in the CDR3. This CDR3 reads CASSAGSSYEQYF. As DNA, the CDR3 is TGTGCCAGCAGCGCAGGGAGCTCCTACGAGCAGTACTTC.

The chain has TRBV6-4 and TRBJ2-1; 11 bases are a match to TRBD2. Per germline, CDR1 MRHNA and CDR2 SNTAGT. The CDR3 spans 14 residues. Unmatched junction bases numbered 3, after V lost 3 bases and J lost 8 bases. Written as DNA, the CDR3 is TGTGCCAGCAGTGAGACTAGCGGGATAGATGAGCAGTTCTTC. This sequence encodes CASSETSGIDEQFF.

The J gene is TRBJ1-5, the V gene TRBV28; D might be TRBD1 (6 bases). CDR1 is MDHEN, CDR2 SYDVKM, per germline. The CDR3 consists of 14 residues. Trimming removed 5 bases from V and 4 bases from J, with 12 bases in between. CDR3 sequence: CASSTGTTNQPQHF. The CDR3 nucleotides read TGTGCCAGCAGTACCGGGACAACGAATCAGCCCCAGCATTTT.

V gene TRBV28 combines with J gene TRBJ2-2; D is uncertain. The CDR3 consists of 14 residues. CDR1 is MDHEN and CDR2 is SYDVKM in the germline V gene. Trimming shortened V by 5 bases and J by 8 bases, and 15 bases separated the two germline ends. The CDR3 here is CASSLQDGQGELFF. CDR3 coding DNA: TGTGCCAGCAGTCTCCAGGACGGTCAGGGGGAGCTGTTTTTT.

On this clone: The junction does not match germline at one end; this may be a read error. The same CDR3 is also encoded by other DNA sequences in this sample. The V and J genes are TRBV6-1 and TRBJ2-4, with TRBD1 identical over 8 bases. CDR3 length: 14 amino acids. In germline, CDR1 is MNHNS, CDR2 SASEGT. The CDR3 region is CASSTRTGKNIQYF. The CDR3 coding sequence is TGCGCCAGCAGTACCCGGACAGGGAAGAACATTCAGTACTTC.

As for this clone: Germline is not matched at one junction end, which may reflect a read error. The CDR3 reads CASSPGTSGSFADTQYF. For the CDR3, the DNA is TGTGCTAGCAGCCCCGGGACTAGCGGGAGTTTTGCAGATACGCAGTATTTT. This chain connects TRBV7-7 to TRBJ2-3; 14 nucleotides match TRBD2. This CDR3 has 17 amino acids. CDR1 and CDR2 from the germline V gene are SSHAT and FNYEAQ (reference sequence).

The V and J genes are TRBV5-6 and TRBJ2-2; 8 nucleotides agree with TRBD1. V lost 0 bases and J lost 5; bases outside the gene matches: 6. Germline loops: CDR1 SGHDT, CDR2 YYEEEE. This CDR3 has 16 residues. CDR3 region: CASSLVRDRLTGELFF. CDR3 DNA: TGTGCCAGCAGCTTGGTCCGGGACAGGCTGACCGGGGAGCTGTTTTTT.

V gene TRBV9 combines with J gene TRBJ2-7, with a possible D match to TRBD1 (6 bases). CDR1 and CDR2 from the germline V gene are SGDLS and YYNGEE. CDR3 size: 15 residues. Trimming took 3 bases from V and 4 from J, leaving 17 bases between them. The CDR3 coding sequence is TGTGCCAGCAGCGCCGACCCACAGGGATGGTACGAGCAGTACTTC. This gives the protein CASSADPQGWYEQYF.

V usage is TRBV7-2 and J usage is TRBJ1-4; D is unresolved. The V end was cut by 5 bases, the J end by 4 bases, with 11 bases between. The CDR3 contains 14 residues. Germline lookup yields CDR1 SGHTA and CDR2 FQGNSA. The CDR3 is CASSPDVFNEKLFF. Here the CDR3 DNA reads TGTGCCAGCAGCCCGGACGTCTTTAATGAAAAACTGTTTTTT.